This TCR beta chain was retrieved from a study of T cells expressing NK-cell markers. As for the study in general: Seven of the eight sequenced donors were classified as HCMV-seropositive, and one was classified as seronegative.

The CDR3 is made up of 16 amino acids. Germline V gene lookup returns CDR1 MNHNS and CDR2 SASEGT. Using the 5' RACE reads, TCRdb records one entry per CDR3 protein without DNA. Its clone listing holds some 440,000 distinct CDR3 sequences. The sample was blood T cells: a sorted CD56 or NKG2C T cell subset, CD4+ or CD8+ T cells, or bulk PBMC T cells (not recorded which). The sequence derives from a woman aged 45 to 65 in good health. This chain connects TRBV6-1 to TRBJ1-5. The CDR3 protein is CASGEGSAYSNQPQHF.